The following is a T cell receptor (beta chain) sequence with its context. What it binds is not known. The PCR was carried out with 60 Vbeta primers and 13 Jbeta primers. Measured with immunoSEQ multiplex PCR; TCRdb has only the in-frame clones, and not every one. The data contain over 150,000 clones, roughly 80% of them singletons. The record originates from a study of cytomegalovirus exposure and HLA in healthy donors. Study at large: Early released data comprised about 90 million unique TCRs from HLA-typed donors. General study points: It was reported that the classifier diagnosed cytomegalovirus status with high specificity and sensitivity in both the original and validation cohorts. TCR beta chain V- and J-gene trimming was linked, in a later analysis, to a missense variant in DCLRE1C.

This TCR was sampled from a man aged 30 to 45 in good health and CMV-seropositive. The source material was PBMCs.

CDR3 protein: CASSSGHLGADTQYF. CDR3 nucleotide sequence: TGTGCCAGCAGCTCGGGACACCTAGGCGCAGATACGCAGTATTTT. V gene TRBV28 combines with J gene TRBJ2-3; weak D call: TRBD1 (6 bases). The CDR3 covers 15 residues. The germline V gene encodes CDR1 MDHEN and CDR2 SYDVKM. The germline V and J ends were trimmed by 6 bases and 4 bases, with 17 bases remaining between them.